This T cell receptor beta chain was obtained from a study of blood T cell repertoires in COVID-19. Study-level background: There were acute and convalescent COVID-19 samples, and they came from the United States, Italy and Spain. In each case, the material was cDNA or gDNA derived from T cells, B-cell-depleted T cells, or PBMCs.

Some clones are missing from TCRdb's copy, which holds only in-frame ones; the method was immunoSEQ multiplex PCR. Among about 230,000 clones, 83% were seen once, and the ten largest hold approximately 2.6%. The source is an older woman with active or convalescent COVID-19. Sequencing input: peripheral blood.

This CDR3 reads CASSGTRGRSYNEQFF. The CDR3 nucleotides are TGTGCCAGCAGTGGCACCAGGGGGCGCTCCTACAATGAGCAGTTCTTC. This chain joins TRBV27 and TRBJ2-1; 8 bases align to TRBD1. The CDR3 totals 16 residues. The V gene's germline CDR1 is MNHEY and CDR2 SMNVEV (reference sequence). V dropped 5 bases and J dropped 0; count of bases not matched to a gene: 6.